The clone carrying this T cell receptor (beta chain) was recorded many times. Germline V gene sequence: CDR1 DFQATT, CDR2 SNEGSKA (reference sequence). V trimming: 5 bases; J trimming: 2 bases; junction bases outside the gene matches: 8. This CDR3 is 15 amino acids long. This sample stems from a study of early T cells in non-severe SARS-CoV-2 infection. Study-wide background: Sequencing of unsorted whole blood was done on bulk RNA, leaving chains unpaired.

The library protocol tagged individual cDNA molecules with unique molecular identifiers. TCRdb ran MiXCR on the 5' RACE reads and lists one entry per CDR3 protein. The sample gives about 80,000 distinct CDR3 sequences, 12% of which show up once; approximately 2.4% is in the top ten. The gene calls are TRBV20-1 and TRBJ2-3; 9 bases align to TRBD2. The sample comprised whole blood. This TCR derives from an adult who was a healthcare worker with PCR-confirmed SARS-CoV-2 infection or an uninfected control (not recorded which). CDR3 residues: CSARGASGATDTQYF. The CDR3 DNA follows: TGCAGTGCTCGGGGGGCTAGCGGGGCCACAGATACGCAGTATTTT.